This entry features one T cell receptor (beta chain) sequence. Its matching antigen is unknown. Reverse transcribing all isolated RNA meant expressed TCRB transcripts were sequenced. Naive, central memory and regulatory T cell samples produced a mean of approximately 3.6 million reads. Produced via immunoSEQ multiplex PCR; TCRdb's table is partial and in-frame only. The sample has around 180,000 clones, 6.5% to 8.5% seen once. This sample was taken from a study of beta chain features in type 1 diabetes. Study conclusions and caveats: Relative to healthy donors, patients appeared to have naive, central memory and Treg TCRB repertoires that were more similar. PCR could preferentially amplify shorter templates, alike in patients and controls. For TCRB rearrangement, an influence of HLA type remained unresolved here. Shortening of TCRB CDR3s, moderate but significant, appeared in all four CD4+ subsets of Type 1 diabetes patients.

The sample was central memory CD4+ T cells from blood. The TCR was taken from a man aged 18-30 years with type 1 diabetes.

DNA for the CDR3: TGTGCCAGCGGCACACAGGGGACAGCTTTCTTT. Amino acids: CASGTQGTAFF. The chain has TRBV27 and TRBJ1-1; 7 bases align to TRBD1. The CDR3 loop spans 11 amino acids. V was clipped by 8 bases and J by 10 bases; unmatched bases: 7. Germline V lookup: CDR1 MNHEY, CDR2 SMNVEV (reference sequence).